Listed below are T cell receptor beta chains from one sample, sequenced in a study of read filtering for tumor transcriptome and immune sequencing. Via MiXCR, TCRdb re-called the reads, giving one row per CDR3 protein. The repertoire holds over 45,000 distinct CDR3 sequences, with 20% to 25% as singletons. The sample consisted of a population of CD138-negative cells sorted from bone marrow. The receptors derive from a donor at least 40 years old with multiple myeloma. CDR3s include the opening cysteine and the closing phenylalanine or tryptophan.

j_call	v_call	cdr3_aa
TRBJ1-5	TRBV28	CASSRQAYSNQPQHF
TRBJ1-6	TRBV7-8	CASSLAGSGSPLHF
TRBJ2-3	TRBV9	CASSVSAASTDTQYF
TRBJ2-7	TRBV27	CASSFSLAGYEQYF
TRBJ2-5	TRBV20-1	CSARGNPSGQETQYF
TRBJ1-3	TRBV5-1	CASSQVSSGNTIYF
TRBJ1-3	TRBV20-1	CSARNPTGPGNTIYF
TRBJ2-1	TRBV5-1	CASSLGNGAYNEQFF
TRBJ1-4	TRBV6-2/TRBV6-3	CASSSQGVPNEKLFF
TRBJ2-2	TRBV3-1	CASSQEYGGELFF
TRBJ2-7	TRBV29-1	CSVEVTGGWEQYF
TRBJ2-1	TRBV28	CAIKLGTMDEQFF
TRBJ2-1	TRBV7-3	CASSLRDGGGLTYNDQFF
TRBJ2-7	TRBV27	CASSWAGTNTYEQYF
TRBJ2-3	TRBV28	CASCLSGDTQYF
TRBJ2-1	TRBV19	CASTGSGAGRGEQFF
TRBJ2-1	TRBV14	CASSQTSTYNEQFF
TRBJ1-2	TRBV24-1	CATSAGQSYGHTF
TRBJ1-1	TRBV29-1	CSAYGVQGANTEAFF
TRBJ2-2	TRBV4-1	CASSHPPGELFF
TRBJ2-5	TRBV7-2	CASSGNFQGAGETQYF
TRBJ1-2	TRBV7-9	CASSLNLGVSSYGYTF
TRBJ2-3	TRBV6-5	CASSYRTSGGHKASTDTQYF
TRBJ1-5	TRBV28	CASRDRGRQPQHF
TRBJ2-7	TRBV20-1	CSARDPDRGRDEQYF
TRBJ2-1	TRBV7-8	CASSPNGLAANEQFF
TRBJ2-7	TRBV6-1	CASTPAGTGLIEQYF
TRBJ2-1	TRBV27	CASSPTGQGDNEQFF
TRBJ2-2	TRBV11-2	CASSFRATDTGELFF
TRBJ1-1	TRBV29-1	CSGTGALNTEAFF
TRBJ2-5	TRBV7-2	CASSLYPGGRETQYF
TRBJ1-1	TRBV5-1	CASSLDEGYTEAFF
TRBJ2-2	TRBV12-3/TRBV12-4	CASSLETGELFF
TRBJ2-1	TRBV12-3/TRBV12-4	CASTYPPRSSYNEQFF
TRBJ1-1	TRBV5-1	CASSSDGMNTEAFF
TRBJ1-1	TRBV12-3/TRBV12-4	CASSPLDRVTEAFF